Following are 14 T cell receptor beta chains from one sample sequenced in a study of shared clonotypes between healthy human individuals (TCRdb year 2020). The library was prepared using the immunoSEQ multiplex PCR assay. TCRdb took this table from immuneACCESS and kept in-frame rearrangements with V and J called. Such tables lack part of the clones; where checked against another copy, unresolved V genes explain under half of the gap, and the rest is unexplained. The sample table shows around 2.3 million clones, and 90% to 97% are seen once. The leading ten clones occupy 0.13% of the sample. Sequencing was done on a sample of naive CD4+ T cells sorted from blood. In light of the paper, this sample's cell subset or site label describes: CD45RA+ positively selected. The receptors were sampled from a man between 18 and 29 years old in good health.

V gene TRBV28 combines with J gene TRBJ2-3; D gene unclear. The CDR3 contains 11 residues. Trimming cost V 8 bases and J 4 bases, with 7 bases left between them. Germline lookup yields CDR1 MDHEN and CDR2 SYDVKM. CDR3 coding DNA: TGTGCCAGCGCGCTTGCAGATACGCAGTATTTT. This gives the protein CASALADTQYF.

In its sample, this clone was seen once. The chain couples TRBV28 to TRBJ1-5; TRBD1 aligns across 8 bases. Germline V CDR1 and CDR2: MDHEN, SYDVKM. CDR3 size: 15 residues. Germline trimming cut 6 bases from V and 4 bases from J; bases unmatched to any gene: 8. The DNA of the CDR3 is TGTGCCAGCAGCTTAGACAGGGGCGGGAATCAGCCCCAGCATTTT. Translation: CASSLDRGGNQPQHF.

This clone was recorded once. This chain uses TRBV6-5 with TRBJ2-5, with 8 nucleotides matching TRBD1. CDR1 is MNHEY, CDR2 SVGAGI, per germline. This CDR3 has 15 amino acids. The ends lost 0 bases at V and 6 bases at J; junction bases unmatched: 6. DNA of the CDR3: TGTGCCAGCAGTTACTCGACCGACAGGGGAAAGACCCAGTACTTC. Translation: CASSYSTDRGKTQYF.

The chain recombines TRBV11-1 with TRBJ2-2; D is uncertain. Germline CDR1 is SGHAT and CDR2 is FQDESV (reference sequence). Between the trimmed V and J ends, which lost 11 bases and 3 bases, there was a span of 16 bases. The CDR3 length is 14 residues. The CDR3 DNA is TGTGCCTCCTCGGTTGGATGGGACACCGGGGAGCTGTTTTTT. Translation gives CASSVGWDTGELFF.

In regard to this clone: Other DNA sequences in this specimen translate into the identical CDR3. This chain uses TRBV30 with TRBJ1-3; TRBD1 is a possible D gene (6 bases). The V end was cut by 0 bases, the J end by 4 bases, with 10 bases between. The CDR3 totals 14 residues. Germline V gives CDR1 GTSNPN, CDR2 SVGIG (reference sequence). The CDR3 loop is CAWSVTGPGNTIYF. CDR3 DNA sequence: TGTGCCTGGAGTGTGACAGGCCCCGGAAACACCATATATTTT.

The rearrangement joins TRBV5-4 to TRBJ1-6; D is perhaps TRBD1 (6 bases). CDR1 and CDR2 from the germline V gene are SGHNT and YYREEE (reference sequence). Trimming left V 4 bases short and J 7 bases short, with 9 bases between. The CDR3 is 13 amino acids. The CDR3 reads CASSRDTNSPLHF. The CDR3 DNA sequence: TGTGCCAGCAGCCGGGACACGAATTCACCCCTCCACTTT.

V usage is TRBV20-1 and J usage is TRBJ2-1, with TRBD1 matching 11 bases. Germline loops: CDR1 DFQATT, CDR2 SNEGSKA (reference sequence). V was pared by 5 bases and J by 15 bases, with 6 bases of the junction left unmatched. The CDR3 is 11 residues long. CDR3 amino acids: CSAGGQGARFF. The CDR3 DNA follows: TGCAGTGCTGGAGGACAGGGGGCGAGGTTCTTC.

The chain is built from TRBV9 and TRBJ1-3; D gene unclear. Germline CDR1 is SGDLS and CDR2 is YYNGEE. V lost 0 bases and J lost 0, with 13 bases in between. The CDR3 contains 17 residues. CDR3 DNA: TGTGCCAGCAGCGTAGGCATATCCACTACCTCTGGAAACACCATATATTTT. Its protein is CASSVGISTTSGNTIYF.

CDR3: CASSSNYGYTF. DNA for the CDR3: TGTGCCAGCAGCTCGAACTATGGCTACACCTTC. The V and J genes are TRBV11-3 and TRBJ1-2; D is unclear. V lost 4 bases and J lost 2, with 2 bases in between. Germline CDR1 SGHNT, CDR2 YENEEA. This CDR3 is 11 amino acids long.

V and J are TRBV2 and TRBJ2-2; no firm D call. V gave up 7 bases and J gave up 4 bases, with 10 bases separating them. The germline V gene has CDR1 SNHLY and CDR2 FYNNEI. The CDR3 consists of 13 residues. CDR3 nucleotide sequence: TGTGCCAGCAACCCCGCGCCCACCGGGGAGCTGTTTTTT. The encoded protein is CASNPAPTGELFF.

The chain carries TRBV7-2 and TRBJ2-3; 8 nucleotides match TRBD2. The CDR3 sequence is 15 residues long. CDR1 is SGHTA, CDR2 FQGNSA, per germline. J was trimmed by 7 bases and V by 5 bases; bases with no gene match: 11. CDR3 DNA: TGTGCCAGCAGCACGAGCGGGGGACTTTGGTATACGCAGTATTTT. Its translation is CASSTSGGLWYTQYF.

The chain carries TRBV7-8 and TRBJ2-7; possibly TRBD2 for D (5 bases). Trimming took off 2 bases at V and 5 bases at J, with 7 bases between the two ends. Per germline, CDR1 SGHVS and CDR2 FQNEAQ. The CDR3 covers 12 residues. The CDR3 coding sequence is TGTGCCAGCAGCTTACAGAGGGACGAGCAGTACTTC. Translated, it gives CASSLQRDEQYF.

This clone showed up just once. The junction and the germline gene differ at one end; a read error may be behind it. CDR3: CASSDSGVGGNEQFF. The CDR3 DNA is TGTGCCAGCAGTGACTCTGGGGTAGGAGGCAATGAGCAGTTCTTC. The rearrangement joins TRBV6-5 to TRBJ2-1; possible D gene TRBD2, 5 bases. Germline assignment: CDR1 MNHEY and CDR2 SVGAGI. The CDR3 runs to 15 residues.

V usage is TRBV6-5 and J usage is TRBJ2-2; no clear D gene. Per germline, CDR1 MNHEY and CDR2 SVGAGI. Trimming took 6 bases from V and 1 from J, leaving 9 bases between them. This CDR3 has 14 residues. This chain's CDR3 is CASSRRKNTGELFF. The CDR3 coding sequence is TGTGCCAGCAGCCGACGGAAGAACACCGGGGAGCTGTTTTTT.